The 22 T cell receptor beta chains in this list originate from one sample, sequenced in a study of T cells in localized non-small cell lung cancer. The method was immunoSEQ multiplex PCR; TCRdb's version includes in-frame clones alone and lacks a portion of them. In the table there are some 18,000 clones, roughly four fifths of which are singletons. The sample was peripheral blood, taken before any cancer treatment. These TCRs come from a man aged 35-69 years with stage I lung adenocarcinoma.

The CDR3 loop is CASSGTSGGGRETQYF. The CDR3 DNA reads as TGTGCCAGCAGCGGGACTAGCGGGGGAGGACGAGAGACCCAGTACTTC. The gene calls are TRBV14 and TRBJ2-5; 14 bases agree with TRBD2. The CDR3 has 16 residues. With V trimmed by 5 bases and J by 4 bases, 6 bases remained unmatched. The germline CDR1 and CDR2 sequences are SGHDN and FVKESK. Full variable domain (outside the CDR3, taken from reference TRBV14 and TRBJ2-5): EAGVTQFPSHSVIEKGQTVTLRCDPISGHDNLYWYRRVMGKEIKFLLHFVKESKQDESGMPNNRFLAERTGGTYSTLKVQPAELEDSGVYFCASSGTSGGGRETQYFGPGTRLLVL.

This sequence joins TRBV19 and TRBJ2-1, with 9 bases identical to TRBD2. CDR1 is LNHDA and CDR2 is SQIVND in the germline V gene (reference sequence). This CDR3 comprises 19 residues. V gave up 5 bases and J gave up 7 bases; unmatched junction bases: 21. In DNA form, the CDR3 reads TGTGCCAGTAGTTCTGCGCGCGGGGTAGCGGGAGTCCCGAGGAATGAGCAGTTCTTC. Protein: CASSSARGVAGVPRNEQFF.

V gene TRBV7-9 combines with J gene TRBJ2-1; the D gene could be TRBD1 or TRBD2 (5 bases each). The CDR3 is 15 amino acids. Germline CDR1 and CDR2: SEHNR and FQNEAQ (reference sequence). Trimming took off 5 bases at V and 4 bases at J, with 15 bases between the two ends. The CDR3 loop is CASSTRDGLYNEQFF. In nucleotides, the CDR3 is TGTGCCAGCAGCACTAGGGACGGTCTTTACAATGAGCAGTTCTTC. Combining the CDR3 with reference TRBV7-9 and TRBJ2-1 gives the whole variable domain DTGVSQNPRHKITKRGQNVTFRCDPISEHNRLYWYRQTLGQGPEFLTYFQNEAQLEKSRLLSDRFSAERPKGSFSTLEIQRTEQGDSAMYLCASSTRDGLYNEQFFGPGTRLTVL.

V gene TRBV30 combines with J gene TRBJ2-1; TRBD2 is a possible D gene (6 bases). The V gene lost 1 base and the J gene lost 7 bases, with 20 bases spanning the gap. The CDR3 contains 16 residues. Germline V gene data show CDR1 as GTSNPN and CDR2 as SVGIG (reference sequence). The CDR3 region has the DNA TGTGCCTGGAGTGGGAGGGTACCCCAGCGGTGGAATGAGCAGTTCTTC. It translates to CAWSGRVPQRWNEQFF. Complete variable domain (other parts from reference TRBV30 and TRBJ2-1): SQTIHQWPATLVQPVGSPLSLECTVEGTSNPNLYWYRQAAGRGLQLLFYSVGIGQISSEVPQNLSASRPQDRQFILSSKKLLLSDSGFYLCAWSGRVPQRWNEQFFGPGTRLTVL.

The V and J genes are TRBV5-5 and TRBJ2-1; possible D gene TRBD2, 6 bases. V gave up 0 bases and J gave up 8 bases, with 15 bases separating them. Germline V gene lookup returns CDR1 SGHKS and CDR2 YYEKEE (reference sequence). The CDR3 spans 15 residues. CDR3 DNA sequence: TGTGCCAGCAGCTTGGTCGGGGGTGGGCTGGATGAGCAGTTCTTC. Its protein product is CASSLVGGGLDEQFF.

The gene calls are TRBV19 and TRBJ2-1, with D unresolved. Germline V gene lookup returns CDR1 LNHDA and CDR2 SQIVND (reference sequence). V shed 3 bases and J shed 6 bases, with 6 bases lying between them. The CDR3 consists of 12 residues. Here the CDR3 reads CASSIPPNEQFF. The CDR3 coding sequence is TGTGCCAGTAGTATCCCCCCCAATGAGCAGTTCTTC.

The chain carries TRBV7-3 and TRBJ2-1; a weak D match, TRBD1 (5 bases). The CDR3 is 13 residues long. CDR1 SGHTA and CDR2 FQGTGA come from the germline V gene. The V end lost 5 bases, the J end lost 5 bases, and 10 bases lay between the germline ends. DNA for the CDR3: TGTGCCAGCAGCCAGGGTGGGCACAATGAGCAGTTCTTC. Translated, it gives CASSQGGHNEQFF.

The CDR3 region has the DNA TGTGCCAGCAGTTTTTTGAGTGGCGCTGGGGAGCTGTTTTTT. This encodes CASSFLSGAGELFF. The rearrangement joins TRBV27 to TRBJ2-2; no clear D. The ends were cut back, 3 bases at V and 8 bases at J, with 13 bases in the middle. The CDR3 has 14 residues. Per germline, CDR1 MNHEY and CDR2 SMNVEV (reference sequence).

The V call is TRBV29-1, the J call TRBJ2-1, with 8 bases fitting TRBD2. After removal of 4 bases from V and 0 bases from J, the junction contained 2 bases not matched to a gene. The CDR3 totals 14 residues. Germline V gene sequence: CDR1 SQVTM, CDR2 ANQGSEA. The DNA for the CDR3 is TGCAGCGTTGTCGGGACTAGCTCCTACAATGAGCAGTTCTTC. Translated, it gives CSVVGTSSYNEQFF.

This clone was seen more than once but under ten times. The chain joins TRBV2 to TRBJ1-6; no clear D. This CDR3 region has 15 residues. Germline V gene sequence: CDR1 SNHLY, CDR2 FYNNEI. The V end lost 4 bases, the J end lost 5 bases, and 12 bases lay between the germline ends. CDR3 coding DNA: TGTGCCAGCAGTGGGCGCGGGTTGAATAATTCACCCCTCCACTTT. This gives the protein CASSGRGLNNSPLHF.

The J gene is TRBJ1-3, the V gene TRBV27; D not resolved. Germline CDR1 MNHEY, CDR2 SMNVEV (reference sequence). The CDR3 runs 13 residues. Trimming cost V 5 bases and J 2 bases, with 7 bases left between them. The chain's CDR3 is CASSRRTGNTIYF. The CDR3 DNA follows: TGTGCCAGCAGTCGGCGGACTGGAAACACCATATATTTT.

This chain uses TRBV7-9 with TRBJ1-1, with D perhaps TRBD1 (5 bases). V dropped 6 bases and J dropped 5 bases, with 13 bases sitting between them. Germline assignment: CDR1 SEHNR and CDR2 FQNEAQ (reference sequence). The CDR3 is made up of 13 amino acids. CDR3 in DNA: TGTGCCAGCAGGACGTCCAGGGAGACTGAAGCTTTCTTT. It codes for CASRTSRETEAFF. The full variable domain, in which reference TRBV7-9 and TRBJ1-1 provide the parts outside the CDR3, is DTGVSQNPRHKITKRGQNVTFRCDPISEHNRLYWYRQTLGQGPEFLTYFQNEAQLEKSRLLSDRFSAERPKGSFSTLEIQRTEQGDSAMYLCASRTSRETEAFFGQGTRLTVV.

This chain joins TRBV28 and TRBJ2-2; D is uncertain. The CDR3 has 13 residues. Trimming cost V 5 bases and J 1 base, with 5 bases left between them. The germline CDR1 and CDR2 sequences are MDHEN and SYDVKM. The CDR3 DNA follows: TGTGCCAGCAGTCGAGGGAACACCGGGGAGCTGTTTTTT. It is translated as CASSRGNTGELFF.

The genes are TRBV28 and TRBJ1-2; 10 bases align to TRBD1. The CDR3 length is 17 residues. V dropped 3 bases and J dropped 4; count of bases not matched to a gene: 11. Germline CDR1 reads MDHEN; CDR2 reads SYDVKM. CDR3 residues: CASSLDLRTGGFYGYTF. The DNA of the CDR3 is TGTGCCAGCAGTTTGGATTTGCGGACAGGGGGATTCTATGGCTACACCTTC.

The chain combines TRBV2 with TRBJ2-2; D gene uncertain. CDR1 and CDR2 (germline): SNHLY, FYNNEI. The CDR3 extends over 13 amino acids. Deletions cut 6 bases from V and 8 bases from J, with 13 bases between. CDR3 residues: CASSSVPRGELFF. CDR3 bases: TGTGCCAGCAGCAGCGTCCCGAGGGGGGAGCTGTTTTTT.

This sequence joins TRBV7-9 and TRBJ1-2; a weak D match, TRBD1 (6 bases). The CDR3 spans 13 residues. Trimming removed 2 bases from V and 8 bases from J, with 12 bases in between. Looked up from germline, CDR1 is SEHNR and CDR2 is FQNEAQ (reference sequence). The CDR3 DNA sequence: TGTGCCAGCAGCTTACGGGGGGCTCAGGGCTACACCTTC. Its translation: CASSLRGAQGYTF.

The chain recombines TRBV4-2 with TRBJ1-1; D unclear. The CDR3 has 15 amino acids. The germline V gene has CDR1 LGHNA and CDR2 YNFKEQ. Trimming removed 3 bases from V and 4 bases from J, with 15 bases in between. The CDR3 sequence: CASSQVGWRTTEAFF. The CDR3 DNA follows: TGTGCCAGCAGCCAGGTGGGGTGGAGGACCACTGAAGCTTTCTTT.

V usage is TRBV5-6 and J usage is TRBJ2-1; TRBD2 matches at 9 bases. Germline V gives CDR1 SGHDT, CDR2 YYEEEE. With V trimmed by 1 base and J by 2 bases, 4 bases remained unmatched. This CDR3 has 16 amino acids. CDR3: CASSLLQRGAYNEQFF. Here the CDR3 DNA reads TGTGCCAGCAGCTTGTTGCAGCGGGGGGCCTACAATGAGCAGTTCTTC.

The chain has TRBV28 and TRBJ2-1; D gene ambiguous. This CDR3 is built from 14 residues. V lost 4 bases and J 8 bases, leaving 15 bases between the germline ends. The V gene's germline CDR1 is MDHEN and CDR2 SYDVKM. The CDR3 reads CASSSSDPTDEQFF. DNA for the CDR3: TGTGCCAGCAGTTCCTCGGACCCGACCGATGAGCAGTTCTTC.

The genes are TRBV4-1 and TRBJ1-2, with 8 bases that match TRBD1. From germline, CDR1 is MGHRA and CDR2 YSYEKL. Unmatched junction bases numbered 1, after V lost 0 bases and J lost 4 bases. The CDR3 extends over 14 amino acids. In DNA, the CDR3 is TGCGCCAGCAGCCAAGATACAGGGGGCTATGGCTACACCTTC. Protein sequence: CASSQDTGGYGYTF.

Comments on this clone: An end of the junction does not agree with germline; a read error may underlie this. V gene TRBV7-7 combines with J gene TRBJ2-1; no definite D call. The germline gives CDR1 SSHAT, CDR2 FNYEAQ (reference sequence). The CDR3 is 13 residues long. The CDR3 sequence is CASSFGRNNEQFF. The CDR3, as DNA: TGTGCTAGCAGCTTCGGACGGAACAATGAGCAGTTCTTC.

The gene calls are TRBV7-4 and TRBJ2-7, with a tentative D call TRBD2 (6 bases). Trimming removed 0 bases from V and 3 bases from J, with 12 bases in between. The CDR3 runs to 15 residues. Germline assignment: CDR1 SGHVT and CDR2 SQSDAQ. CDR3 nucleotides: TGTGCCAGCAGCTTAGCGGCTAGCGCGAACTACGAGCAGTACTTC. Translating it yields CASSLAASANYEQYF.